The present T cell receptor (beta chain) was sequenced within a study of T cell responses to AZD1222 COVID-19 vaccine. Produced via immunoSEQ multiplex PCR; TCRdb's table is partial and in-frame only. Here the sample spans fewer than 250,000 clones, 85% to 95% being singletons. Study-level results: Vaccination with two AZD1222 doses was followed by a rise in Spike-specific TCR breadth and depth. Unmutated variant regions are reportedly targeted by nearly half of spike-specific TCRs. Clonal diversity may have been underestimated in mostly white British donors. Spike-spanning, vaccine-associated CD4 TCRs were dominant at 160-218 and 743-854.

This clone has a handful of counts. Its antigen is unknown. The receptor comes from an adult in good health. The material was peripheral blood, obtained on day 0 of MenACWY control vaccination.

CDR3 DNA sequence: TGTGCCAGCAGTTCCGGGACAATTAATGAAAAACTGTTTTTT. Protein product: CASSSGTINEKLFF. V is TRBV28 and J is TRBJ1-4; D perhaps matches TRBD1 (6 bases). V dropped 4 bases and J dropped 4 bases, with 10 bases sitting between them. The CDR3 contains 14 residues. CDR1 MDHEN and CDR2 SYDVKM come from the germline V gene.